A selection of T cell receptor beta chains follows, all from one sample in a study of T cell repertoires in cytomegalovirus infection. TCRdb re-analysed the reads in MiXCR, keeping a single row per CDR3 protein. Of fewer than 60,000 distinct CDR3 sequences in the sample, around a fifth are singletons; the top ten hold just under 80%. For these receptors, no antigen is known. Material: CD8+ T cells from cultured PBMCs, obtained from culture after CMV antigen stimulation. All receptors derive from a human donor in good health (CMV status not recorded). Some clones in this sample may be carry-over from other donors' samples. The CDR3 runs from the conserved cysteine through the conserved F or W. The order of the fields is CDR3 length, J gene, clone size, D gene, V gene, CDR3 DNA, CDR3 protein. The D gene is left open where the match is weak. For some rows the clone size is stated as once, few or many, or as a class when expanded; others skip it.

>14|TRBJ1-2|many|NA|TRBV7-2
TGTGCCAGCAGCCTAAGGGGGATTAACTATGGCTACACCTTC
CASSLRGINYGYTF
>15|TRBJ2-1|few|NA|TRBV7-9
TGTGCCAGCAGCTTTAGCGGTTTCTCCTACAATGAGCAGTTCTTC
CASSFSGFSYNEQFF
>15|TRBJ2-3|few|NA|TRBV2
TGTGCCAGCAGTGAAGGGGGGACTCGCACAGATACGCAGTATTTT
CASSEGGTRTDTQYF
>15|TRBJ2-7|NA|NA|TRBV7-2
TGTGCCAGCAGCTTTGGCGGGGCAAGCTCCTACGAGCAGTACTTC
CASSFGGASSYEQYF
>13|TRBJ2-6|NA|NA|TRBV15
TGTGCCACCGTAGGGGTTGGGGCCAACGTCCTGACTTTC
CATVGVGANVLTF
>12|TRBJ1-2|NA|NA|TRBV4-3
TGCGCCAGCAGCCAAGATCGGGTAGGCTACACCTTC
CASSQDRVGYTF
>16|TRBJ2-5|NA|TRBD1|TRBV27
TGTGCCAGCAGAACCGGGACAGGGGGGGACCTAGAGACCCAGTACTTC
CASRTGTGGDLETQYF
>17|TRBJ1-3|NA|TRBD1|TRBV28
TGTGCCAGCAAGCATCAGGGGGCGTTTTATACCGGAAACACCATATATTTT
CASKHQGAFYTGNTIYF
>17|TRBJ2-3|NA|TRBD1|TRBV7-9
TGTGCCAGCAGCTTCCCCCAACAGGGGCATAGCACAGATACGCAGTATTTT
CASSFPQQGHSTDTQYF
>12|TRBJ2-5|few|NA|TRBV7-6
TGTGCCAGCAGCCCCTCCAGGCAGAACCAGTACTTC
CASSPSRQNQYF
>14|TRBJ2-1|NA|NA|TRBV10-3
TGTGCCATCAGTGAACCTCGGGTCAGGAGTGAGCAGTTCTTC
CAISEPRVRSEQFF
>18|TRBJ2-3|NA|TRBD2|TRBV7-2
TGTGCCAGCAGCTCCCCGTTGGTAGCGGGGACCCCCACAGATACGCAGTATTTT
CASSSPLVAGTPTDTQYF
>11|TRBJ1-1|NA|TRBD1|TRBV29-1
TGCAGCGTTCCCAGGGGGACTGAAGCTTTCTTT
CSVPRGTEAFF
>17|TRBJ2-3|NA|TRBD2|TRBV4-1
TGCGCCAGCAGCCAAGATCAGGCTAGCGGACACACAGATACGCAGTATTTT
CASSQDQASGHTDTQYF
>14|TRBJ2-3|NA|NA|TRBV13
TGTGCCAGCAGCCCCATTTCGTTCACAGATACGCAGTATTTT
CASSPISFTDTQYF
>15|TRBJ1-2|few|TRBD1|TRBV27
TGTGCCAGCAGTTTAAATAACAGGGGGCCAGAGGGCTACACCTTC
CASSLNNRGPEGYTF
>16|TRBJ1-2|NA|NA|TRBV12-3/TRBV12-4
TGTGCCAGCAGTGAAAGCAAGGCAGCTTTCAACTATGGCTACACCTTC
CASSESKAAFNYGYTF
>17|TRBJ2-2|few|TRBD2|TRBV6-5
TGTGCCAGCTGGTCCTTTGGGCTAGCGGGGGGTAGCGGGGAGCTGTTTTTT
CASWSFGLAGGSGELFF
>14|TRBJ2-5|few|NA|TRBV12-3/TRBV12-4
TGTGCCAGCAGTACAGGCGCGTACCAAGAGACCCAGTACTTC
CASSTGAYQETQYF
>16|TRBJ2-6|few|TRBD1|TRBV29-1
TGCAGCGCTGGTGGGACAGGGGGCGATGGGGCCAACGTCCTGACTTTC
CSAGGTGGDGANVLTF
>15|TRBJ2-2|few|TRBD2|TRBV5-5
TGTGCCAGCAGCACCCAACTAGCGGGGACCGGGGAGCTGTTTTTT
CASSTQLAGTGELFF
>10|TRBJ2-1|NA|NA|TRBV12-3/TRBV12-4
TGTGCCAGCGGGACACCATATCAGTTCTTC
CASGTPYQFF
>13|TRBJ1-1|NA|NA|TRBV11-3
TGTGCCAGCAGCTTACACAGTGGCACTGAAGCTTTCTTT
CASSLHSGTEAFF
>14|TRBJ1-2|NA|NA|TRBV10-3
TGTGCCACCTTAGGACTGGGATCCAACTATGGCTACACCTTC
CATLGLGSNYGYTF
>17|TRBJ1-1|NA|NA|TRBV7-7
TGTGCCAGCCTCCCTCTCAGAACCGGGGTACTGGGGACTGAAGCTTTCTTT
CASLPLRTGVLGTEAFF
>15|TRBJ2-1|few|NA|TRBV7-6
TGTGCCAGCAGCTTATCAGGGCCTACCTACAATGAGCAGTTCTTC
CASSLSGPTYNEQFF
>15|TRBJ1-4|NA|TRBD1|TRBV12-3/TRBV12-4
TGTGCCAGCAGGGGAACAGGGGTGTATAATGAAAAACTGTTTTTT
CASRGTGVYNEKLFF
>14|TRBJ2-1|few|TRBD2|TRBV6-5
TGTGCCAGCAGTTACGCTAGCGGCTACAATGAGCAGTCCTTC
CASSYASGYNEQSF
>14|TRBJ2-1|NA|TRBD1|TRBV11-2
TGTGCCAGCGCCGGGACAGCGCTTCACAATGAGCAGTTCTTC
CASAGTALHNEQFF
>14|TRBJ1-1|NA|NA|TRBV27
TGTGCCAGCAGTTTATCGTTACTGAACACTGAAGCTTTCTTT
CASSLSLLNTEAFF
>13|TRBJ2-7|NA|TRBD1|TRBV5-6
TGTGCCAGCAGCCTGACAGGGACCGCTGAGCAGTACTTC
CASSLTGTAEQYF
>15|TRBJ2-2|few|TRBD1|TRBV7-2
TGTGCCAGCAGCTTAGTGTGGACAGGGTTCGGGGAGCTGTTTTTT
CASSLVWTGFGELFF
>11|TRBJ1-1|NA|TRBD1|TRBV5-4
TGTGCCAGCAGCTTGGGACAGGGGCCCTCTTTT
CASSLGQGPSF
>14|TRBJ2-1|NA|TRBD1|TRBV7-8
TGTGCCAGCAGCGACCGGGACAGGGCGAATGAGCAGTTCTTC
CASSDRDRANEQFF
>15|TRBJ2-1|once|TRBD2|TRBV7-8
TGTGCCAGCAGCTTAGAGGGCGGGGGGGCCGGTGAGCAGTTCTTC
CASSLEGGGAGEQFF